The 26 T cell receptor beta chains below come from one sample, sequenced in a study of siplizumab effects on memory and regulatory T cells. Some clones are missing from TCRdb's copy, which holds only in-frame ones; the method was immunoSEQ multiplex PCR. Among about 110,000 clones, roughly 92% were seen once, and the ten largest hold 1% to 1.5%. Sequenced: CD4+ T cells sorted from blood. All receptors come from a human donor in good health.

The V gene is TRBV11-2, the J gene TRBJ1-5; D unclear. Germline CDR1 and CDR2: SGHAT and FQNNGV. V was clipped by 0 bases and J by 9 bases, with 15 bases between them. This CDR3 is 15 amino acids long. The CDR3 spells CASSLEQRVAGPQHF. The CDR3 coding sequence is TGTGCCAGCAGCTTAGAACAGAGGGTGGCAGGGCCCCAGCATTTT.

The chain combines TRBV5-1 with TRBJ2-2; TRBD2 matches 7 bases. With 4 bases clipped from V and 2 bases from J, the junction kept 11 bases outside the gene matches. From germline, CDR1 is SGHRS and CDR2 YFSETQ. CDR3 length: 17 amino acids. The DNA of the CDR3 is TGCGCCAGCAGCCCCCGGGACTACTCTACTAACACCGGGGAGCTGTTTTTT. Protein sequence: CASSPRDYSTNTGELFF.

The rearrangement uses TRBV7-2 and TRBJ1-2, with D unclear. CDR3 size: 16 residues. Per germline, CDR1 SGHTA and CDR2 FQGNSA. The V gene lost 2 bases and the J gene lost 8 bases, with 21 bases spanning the gap. In nucleotides, the CDR3 is TGTGCCAGCAGCTTACGTAGAGACGGCGTCCCGCGGGGCTACACCTTC. It encodes CASSLRRDGVPRGYTF.

The gene calls are TRBV9 and TRBJ2-1, with unresolved D. Germline loops: CDR1 SGDLS, CDR2 YYNGEE. Deletions cut 3 bases from V and 0 bases from J, with 7 bases between. This CDR3 spans 14 amino acids. CDR3 amino acids: CASSGNVSYNEQFF. The CDR3 DNA sequence: TGTGCCAGCAGCGGGAACGTCTCCTACAATGAGCAGTTCTTC. Supplemented by reference TRBV9 and TRBJ2-1, the full variable domain reads DSGVTQTPKHLITATGQRVTLRCSPRSGDLSVYWYQQSLDQGLQFLIQYYNGEERAKGNILERFSAQQFPDLHSELNLSSLELGDSALYFCASSGNVSYNEQFFGPGTRLTVL.

The V call is TRBV18, the J call TRBJ1-2, with no clear D. The ends were cut back, 3 bases at V and 8 bases at J, with 13 bases in the middle. The CDR3 length is 13 residues. Germline CDR1 and CDR2: KGHSH and LQKENI. The CDR3 protein is CASSPSARAGYTF. For the CDR3, the DNA is TGTGCCAGCTCACCCTCCGCACGCGCGGGCTACACCTTC. Variable domain in full (rest from reference TRBV18 and TRBJ1-2): NAGVMQNPRHLVRRRGQEARLRCSPMKGHSHVYWYRQLPEEGLKFMVYLQKENIIDESGMPKERFSAEFPKEGPSILRIQQVVRGDSAAYFCASSPSARAGYTFGSGTRLTVV.

The chain is built from TRBV7-2 and TRBJ2-1, with 10 bases fitting TRBD2. The CDR3 consists of 12 residues. Per germline, CDR1 SGHTA and CDR2 FQGNSA. The ends lost 8 bases at V and 12 bases at J; junction bases unmatched: 7. This chain's CDR3 is CASGASGGLQFF. The CDR3 DNA sequence: TGTGCCAGCGGGGCTAGCGGGGGCCTGCAGTTCTTC.

The V and J genes are TRBV19 and TRBJ2-7; D not certain. The CDR3 spans 12 residues. V lost 4 bases, J lost 0 bases, and 4 bases lay in between. CDR1 and CDR2 from the germline V gene are LNHDA and SQIVND (reference sequence). For the CDR3, the DNA is TGTGCCAGTAGTACGAGCTCCTACGAGCAGTACTTC. It translates to CASSTSSYEQYF.

This clone has a single count. The chain carries TRBV9 and TRBJ2-3; no clear D. V was pared by 7 bases and J by 2 bases, with 11 bases between. CDR3 size: 13 residues. Germline V CDR1 and CDR2: SGDLS, YYNGEE. The CDR3 coding sequence is TGTGCCAGCGAGCCCACCATCACAGATACGCAGTATTTT. Translated: CASEPTITDTQYF.

The rearrangement joins TRBV18 to TRBJ2-6; the D is unclear. There are 15 residues in the CDR3. Germline-derived CDR1 and CDR2 are KGHSH and LQKENI. V lost 4 bases to trimming and J lost 2 bases, with 9 bases between them. The CDR3 DNA is TGTGCCAGCTCACGGTGGAACGCTGGGGCCAACGTCCTGACTTTC. Translation gives CASSRWNAGANVLTF.

CDR3 nucleotide sequence: TGTGCCAGCAGCCTAACGGACAGGTCCTCCTACGAGCAGTACTTC. Protein sequence: CASSLTDRSSYEQYF. The V call is TRBV9, the J call TRBJ2-7; 7 bases align to TRBD1. The CDR3 is 15 residues long. Germline V CDR1 and CDR2: SGDLS, YYNGEE. V dropped 4 bases and J dropped 0; count of bases not matched to a gene: 7.

This rearrangement joins TRBV6-5 to TRBJ2-7, with 7 bases identical to TRBD1. CDR1 MNHEY and CDR2 SVGAGI come from the germline V gene. This CDR3 comprises 15 residues. Trimming removed 0 bases from V and 2 bases from J; junction bases left unmatched: 4. The CDR3 sequence is CASSYSNRGPYEQYF. CDR3 nucleotide sequence: TGTGCCAGCAGTTACTCGAACAGGGGCCCCTACGAGCAGTACTTC.

The chain recombines TRBV30 with TRBJ1-4; a weak D match, TRBD1 (6 bases). The V gene's germline CDR1 is GTSNPN and CDR2 SVGIG (reference sequence). CDR3 length equals 15 residues. V was cut by 1 base and J by 10 bases, with 19 bases left in between. CDR3 in DNA: TGTGCCTGGAGTGATTTAGGGGGGTCGGAGGGAAAACTGTTTTTT. Amino acid sequence: CAWSDLGGSEGKLFF.

CDR3 amino acids: CASSEGQARELFF. The CDR3 DNA follows: TGTGCCAGCAGTGAAGGACAGGCACGGGAGCTGTTTTTT. This chain joins TRBV6-1 and TRBJ2-2; D is possibly TRBD1 (6 bases). V was shortened by 1 base and J by 9 bases, with 9 bases between the two germline ends. Germline CDR1 reads MNHNS; CDR2 reads SASEGT. CDR3 size: 13 residues.

V and J are TRBV7-6 and TRBJ2-7, with 7 positions matching TRBD2. After removal of 1 base from V and 0 bases from J, the junction contained 3 bases not matched to a gene. This CDR3 is 15 amino acids long. The germline V gene encodes CDR1 SGHVS and CDR2 FNYEAQ. The DNA of the CDR3 is TGTGCCAGCAGCTTAGGGGGCGGGAGCTCCTACGAGCAGTACTTC. This gives the protein CASSLGGGSSYEQYF.

The chain combines TRBV6-5 with TRBJ2-7; D is unclear. Germline values: CDR1 MNHEY, CDR2 SVGAGI. This CDR3 comprises 15 residues. Trimming removed 6 bases at V and 3 bases at J, with 18 bases between. CDR3 sequence reads: CASSPETGALYEQYF. The CDR3 coding sequence is TGTGCCAGCAGCCCAGAGACCGGAGCCCTCTACGAGCAGTACTTC.

This clone was found once. The chain uses TRBV7-2 and TRBJ1-5; unclear D gene. This CDR3 is built from 13 residues. Trimming pared 3 bases from V and 5 bases from J, leaving 8 bases between. Germline V lookup: CDR1 SGHTA, CDR2 FQGNSA. In DNA form, the CDR3 reads TGTGCCAGCAGCTTGGACCGAGATCAGCCCCAGCATTTT. Encoded protein: CASSLDRDQPQHF.

The chain employs TRBV27 and TRBJ2-1; no definite D call. V lost 2 bases, J lost 5 bases, and 16 bases lay in between. Looked up from germline, CDR1 is MNHEY and CDR2 is SMNVEV (reference sequence). The CDR3 is 16 residues long. The CDR3 loop is CASSLPASSGDNEQFF. CDR3 sequence (DNA): TGTGCCAGCAGTTTACCGGCAAGCTCTGGGGACAATGAGCAGTTCTTC.

This clone was seen more than once but under ten times. The chain joins TRBV19 to TRBJ2-7; 8 nucleotides agree with TRBD1. J gave up 7 bases and V 6 bases, and 11 bases lay outside the gene matches. The CDR3 totals 14 residues. Looked up from germline, CDR1 is LNHDA and CDR2 is SQIVND (reference sequence). The CDR3 is CASSPGGPRGEQYF. The CDR3 nucleotides are TGTGCCAGTAGCCCAGGGGGCCCTAGGGGAGAGCAGTACTTC.

Remarks on this clone: Germline is not matched at one junction end, which may reflect a read error. The chain combines TRBV7-7 with TRBJ2-7, with D unclear. This CDR3 spans 14 amino acids. CDR1 SSHAT and CDR2 FNYEAQ come from the germline V gene (reference sequence). The CDR3 spells CASSPRTDSYEQYF. CDR3 bases: TGTGCTAGCAGCCCACGGACGGACTCCTACGAGCAGTACTTC.

The V and J genes are TRBV30 and TRBJ1-3; no clear D gene. Germline V gene lookup returns CDR1 GTSNPN and CDR2 SVGIG (reference sequence). Deletions cut 4 bases from V and 1 base from J, with 2 bases between. The CDR3 covers 11 residues. CDR3 amino acids: CAWKSGNTIYF. In DNA form, the CDR3 reads TGTGCCTGGAAGTCTGGAAACACCATATATTTT.

J is TRBJ2-5 and V is TRBV7-3; TRBD2 matches at 10 bases. The V gene's germline CDR1 is SGHTA and CDR2 FQGTGA. The CDR3 consists of 20 residues. J lost 3 bases, V lost 4 bases, and 20 bases had no gene match. CDR3 bases: TGTGCCAGCAGCTCAACCGGGGGGCGGACTAGCGGAGTGGGTAAAGAGACCCAGTACTTC. As protein: CASSSTGGRTSGVGKETQYF.

The chain is built from TRBV5-6 and TRBJ1-2, with 7 bases matching TRBD1. Germline CDR1 is SGHDT and CDR2 is YYEEEE. V gave up 7 bases and J gave up 4 bases; unmatched junction bases: 13. The CDR3 has 15 residues. The CDR3 spells CASAFNPRDSYGYTF. The CDR3 bases are TGTGCCAGCGCTTTCAACCCGAGGGACAGCTATGGCTACACCTTC.

This clone appeared a single time. The CDR3 is CASSPGTGLQETQYF. The CDR3, as DNA: TGTGCCAGCTCACCCGGGACAGGACTTCAAGAGACCCAGTACTTC. The chain couples TRBV18 to TRBJ2-5, with TRBD1 identical over 8 bases. V was pared by 3 bases and J by 2 bases, with 5 bases of the junction left unmatched. The CDR3 consists of 15 residues. Germline CDR1 is KGHSH and CDR2 is LQKENI.

J is TRBJ2-1 and V is TRBV5-1; D is unclear. Trimming pared 1 base from V and 3 bases from J, leaving 2 bases between. The CDR3 has 12 residues. CDR1 and CDR2 (germline): SGHRS, YFSETQ. The CDR3 reads CASSLYYNEQFF. The CDR3 DNA follows: TGCGCCAGCAGCTTGTACTACAATGAGCAGTTCTTC.

V usage is TRBV7-2 and J usage is TRBJ1-3, with a tentative D call TRBD1 (5 bases). Germline V gives CDR1 SGHTA, CDR2 FQGNSA. CDR3 length: 16 amino acids. Trimming removed 5 bases at V and 2 bases at J, with 16 bases between. CDR3 bases: TGTGCCAGCAGCCGTGGGACGGCGAATACTGGAAACACCATATATTTT. It is translated as CASSRGTANTGNTIYF.

This chain links TRBV7-3 with TRBJ2-2; 9 bases are a match to TRBD1. CDR1 and CDR2 (germline): SGHTA, FQGTGA. The CDR3 totals 16 residues. V lost 5 bases and J lost 3; bases outside the gene matches: 7. The CDR3 loop reads CASSRTGVGDTGELFF. Here the CDR3 DNA reads TGTGCCAGCAGCAGGACAGGGGTCGGGGACACCGGGGAGCTGTTTTTT.